A single sample gave rise to the 22 T cell receptor beta chains below, sequenced in a study of blood T cell repertoires in COVID-19. Assay used: immunoSEQ multiplex PCR; TCRdb lists only in-frame clones, some missing. There are roughly 390,000 clones in the sample; over 75% occur only once, and about 10% lies in the top ten. Input material: peripheral blood. The source is a woman aged 30 to 39 with COVID-19, enrolled during active disease.

The chain employs TRBV5-1 and TRBJ2-7, with 16 bases fitting TRBD2. The V and J ends lost 5 bases and 0 bases, in that order; junction bases with no gene match: 11. The germline V gene has CDR1 SGHRS and CDR2 YFSETQ. The CDR3 contains 19 residues. CDR3 sequence (DNA): TGCGCCAGCAGACATGGGACTAGCGGGAGGGACGAGAGCTCCTACGAGCAGTACTTC. It translates to CASRHGTSGRDESSYEQYF.

The J gene is TRBJ2-5, the V gene TRBV2; D unclear. Germline-derived CDR1 and CDR2 are SNHLY and FYNNEI. V shed 3 bases and J shed 5 bases, with 10 bases lying between them. This CDR3 spans 13 amino acids. For the CDR3, the DNA is TGTGCCAGCAGTGATGAGGAATGGGAGACCCAGTACTTC. Translated: CASSDEEWETQYF.

Only a few counts were recorded for this clone. The chain recombines TRBV9 with TRBJ1-6, with D possibly TRBD1 on 5 matching bases. Germline values: CDR1 SGDLS, CDR2 YYNGEE. V lost 0 bases and J lost 7, with 14 bases in between. The CDR3 has 16 residues. The CDR3 is CASSVAGDSGNSPLHF. CDR3 sequence (DNA): TGTGCCAGCAGCGTAGCGGGGGATTCGGGGAATTCACCCCTCCACTTT. Full variable domain (missing parts from reference TRBV9 and TRBJ1-6): DSGVTQTPKHLITATGQRVTLRCSPRSGDLSVYWYQQSLDQGLQFLIQYYNGEERAKGNILERFSAQQFPDLHSELNLSSLELGDSALYFCASSVAGDSGNSPLHFGNGTRLTVT.

The chain is built from TRBV10-2 and TRBJ2-2, with D hard to call. This CDR3 is built from 16 residues. V was trimmed by 2 bases and J by 1 base, leaving 11 bases between them. The germline V gene has CDR1 WSHSY and CDR2 SAAADI. The CDR3 is CASSEEPSGNTGELFF. CDR3 DNA sequence: TGCGCCAGCAGTGAGGAACCCTCGGGGAACACCGGGGAGCTGTTTTTT.

J is TRBJ1-2 and V is TRBV12-3 or TRBV12-4; D is unclear. V shed 3 bases and J shed 3 bases, with 8 bases lying between them. This CDR3 region has 13 residues. Here the CDR3 reads CASSFPGDYGYTF. The CDR3 nucleotides are TGTGCCAGCAGTTTCCCGGGAGACTATGGCTACACCTTC.

V is TRBV2 and J is TRBJ2-4, with 7 nucleotides matching TRBD1. Germline V lookup: CDR1 SNHLY, CDR2 FYNNEI. The CDR3 extends over 15 amino acids. The V gene end was trimmed by 3 bases and the J gene end by 0 bases; junction bases not matched to a gene: 2. Written as DNA, the CDR3 is TGTGCCAGCAGTGACAGGGGGACAGCCAAAAACATTCAGTACTTC. Amino acid sequence: CASSDRGTAKNIQYF.

This rearrangement joins TRBV6-4 to TRBJ1-4; TRBD1 matches at 8 bases. This CDR3 contains 14 residues. Unmatched junction bases numbered 8, after V lost 7 bases and J lost 7 bases. Germline V gene sequence: CDR1 MRHNA, CDR2 SNTAGT. CDR3: CASKSDRGAEKLFF. In nucleotides, the CDR3 is TGTGCCAGCAAAAGCGACAGGGGCGCTGAAAAACTGTTTTTT.

The rearrangement joins TRBV7-3 to TRBJ2-1; 9 bases map to TRBD2. The J segment lost 4 bases and the V segment lost 4 bases, leaving 2 bases of the junction unmatched. Germline CDR1 and CDR2: SGHTA and FQGTGA. The CDR3 runs to 14 residues. The chain's CDR3 is CASSYSGSYNEQFF. CDR3 sequence (DNA): TGTGCCAGCAGCTATAGCGGGAGTTACAATGAGCAGTTCTTC.

This chain links TRBV14 with TRBJ1-1; perhaps TRBD1 as D (6 bases). Looked up from germline, CDR1 is SGHDN and CDR2 is FVKESK. V was shortened by 3 bases and J by 4 bases, with 12 bases between the two germline ends. CDR3 length: 14 residues. This chain's CDR3 is CASSQALGATEAFF. CDR3 DNA sequence: TGTGCCAGCAGCCAGGCCCTGGGGGCCACTGAAGCTTTCTTT. Variable domain in full (rest from reference TRBV14 and TRBJ1-1): EAGVTQFPSHSVIEKGQTVTLRCDPISGHDNLYWYRRVMGKEIKFLLHFVKESKQDESGMPNNRFLAERTGGTYSTLKVQPAELEDSGVYFCASSQALGATEAFFGQGTRLTVV.

This chain uses TRBV7-3 with TRBJ2-1, with D possibly matching TRBD1 (7 bases). The germline V gene encodes CDR1 SGHTA and CDR2 FQGTGA. V lost 4 bases and J 7 bases, leaving 17 bases between the germline ends. This CDR3 is 15 amino acids long. CDR3 nucleotide sequence: TGTGCCAGCAGCTCGCGGGGACAGATCCATAATGAGCAGTTCTTC. It is translated as CASSSRGQIHNEQFF.

The chain employs TRBV3-1 (or the pseudogene TRBV3-2) and TRBJ2-7; TRBD2 agrees at 7 bases. Trimming took 4 bases from V and 4 from J; bases not matched to a gene: 10. The CDR3 spans 15 residues. Germline values: CDR1 LGHDT, CDR2 YNNKEL (reference sequence). The DNA of the CDR3 is TGTGCCAGCAGCCTCAGACCCCAAGCGGGGTACGAGCAGTACTTC. It codes for CASSLRPQAGYEQYF.

The gene calls are TRBV5-3 and TRBJ1-6, with 8 bases lining up with TRBD1. TRBV5-3 has ORF status, its function being uncertain. V dropped 5 bases and J dropped 8; count of bases not matched to a gene: 6. CDR3 size: 14 residues. The CDR3 nucleotides read TGTGCCAGAAGAGTAGACAGGGGCCATTCACCCCTCCACTTT. Protein: CARRVDRGHSPLHF.

CDR3 bases: TGTGCCAGCTCACCCAGGGAGGTCCGTCAGCCCCAGCATTTT. Amino acid sequence: CASSPREVRQPQHF. The chain recombines TRBV18 with TRBJ1-5, with D possibly being TRBD1 (5 bases). Trimming left V 3 bases short and J 6 bases short, with 12 bases between. Germline CDR1 reads KGHSH; CDR2 reads LQKENI. The CDR3 contains 14 residues.

This clone was observed a handful of times. V and J are TRBV19 and TRBJ1-1; TRBD1 matches at 8 bases. V was clipped by 5 bases and J by 0 bases; unmatched bases: 8. The V gene's germline CDR1 is LNHDA and CDR2 SQIVND (reference sequence). This CDR3 contains 16 residues. In DNA form, the CDR3 reads TGTGCCAGTAGTTCCGGGACAGGCACCTTGAACACTGAAGCTTTCTTT. It specifies CASSSGTGTLNTEAFF.

The chain employs TRBV11-2 and TRBJ2-7, with 10 nucleotides matching TRBD1. Germline lookup yields CDR1 SGHAT and CDR2 FQNNGV. V was pared by 4 bases and J by 2 bases, with 8 bases of the junction left unmatched. The CDR3 extends over 16 amino acids. CDR3 bases: TGTGCCAGCAGCTCTCCCGGGACAGGGGAGGCCTACGAGCAGTACTTC. This gives the protein CASSSPGTGEAYEQYF. Full variable domain (remainder filled in from reference TRBV11-2 and TRBJ2-7): EAGVAQSPRYKIIEKRQSVAFWCNPISGHATLYWYQQILGQGPKLLIQFQNNGVVDDSQLPKDRFSAERLKGVDSTLKIQPAKLEDSAVYLCASSSPGTGEAYEQYFGPGTRLTVT.

V and J are TRBV15 and TRBJ2-3; no clear D gene. The CDR3 runs to 14 residues. V was cut by 3 bases and J by 4 bases, with 11 bases left in between. The V gene's germline CDR1 is LNHNV and CDR2 YYDKDF (reference sequence). DNA for the CDR3: TGTGCCACCAGCAGGGAGAGTGTTGCAGATACGCAGTATTTT. Translated: CATSRESVADTQYF.

This clone was counted a single time. The rearrangement joins TRBV24-1 to TRBJ1-5; D is uncertain. CDR1 is KGHDR, CDR2 SFDVKD, per germline. Between the trimmed V and J ends, which lost 6 bases and 5 bases, there was a span of 13 bases. The CDR3 covers 14 residues. CDR3 residues: CATSSPEPDQPQHF. The CDR3 DNA follows: TGTGCCACCAGTTCGCCTGAGCCGGATCAGCCCCAGCATTTT.

This rearrangement joins TRBV30 to TRBJ2-7, with D possibly matching TRBD1 (5 bases). Germline V lookup: CDR1 GTSNPN, CDR2 SVGIG (reference sequence). V was cut by 3 bases and J by 2 bases, with 14 bases left in between. The CDR3 length is 14 residues. DNA for the CDR3: TGTGCCTGGAGCGCAGGGTTAGACCCCTACGAGCAGTACTTC. This encodes CAWSAGLDPYEQYF. Drawing the rest from reference TRBV30 and TRBJ2-7, the complete variable domain is SQTIHQWPATLVQPVGSPLSLECTVEGTSNPNLYWYRQAAGRGLQLLFYSVGIGQISSEVPQNLSASRPQDRQFILSSKKLLLSDSGFYLCAWSAGLDPYEQYFGPGTRLTVT.

The chain employs TRBV24-1 and TRBJ2-1; 11 positions agree with TRBD2. Looked up from germline, CDR1 is KGHDR and CDR2 is SFDVKD. The CDR3 is 22 residues long. V lost 5 bases, J lost 6 bases, and 26 bases stayed unmatched. The CDR3 coding sequence is TGTGCCACCAGTGCCACACTACCTCTCAGGGGAATTAGCGGGAGGGCTTCCAATGAGCAGTTCTTC. Its translation: CATSATLPLRGISGRASNEQFF.

This rearrangement joins TRBV7-2 to TRBJ1-3, with TRBD1 matching over 10 bases. The germline V gene has CDR1 SGHTA and CDR2 FQGNSA. There are 13 residues in the CDR3. After removal of 7 bases from V and 7 bases from J, the junction contained 4 bases not matched to a gene. CDR3 sequence: CASTTTGGNTIYF. As DNA, the CDR3 is TGTGCCAGCACCACGACAGGGGGCAACACCATATATTTT.

In its sample, this clone was seen once. V and J are TRBV5-4 and TRBJ2-3; TRBD2 matches at 10 bases. Germline loops: CDR1 SGHNT, CDR2 YYREEE (reference sequence). After removal of 1 base from V and 6 bases from J, the junction contained 5 bases not matched to a gene. The CDR3 runs to 15 residues. CDR3 sequence (DNA): TGTGCCAGCAGCTTGAAACTAGCGGGAACTGATACGCAGTATTTT. This sequence encodes CASSLKLAGTDTQYF.

This chain connects TRBV5-6 to TRBJ1-1; the match to TRBD1 covers 10 bases. V gave up 4 bases and J gave up 4 bases; unmatched junction bases: 7. Germline V gene data show CDR1 as SGHDT and CDR2 as YYEEEE. This CDR3 spans 15 amino acids. The CDR3 DNA sequence: TGTGCCAGCAGCATAATGGGACAGGGGATCACTGAAGCTTTCTTT. It specifies CASSIMGQGITEAFF.